This TCR beta chain derives from a study of T cell responses to AZD1222 COVID-19 vaccine. Germline V lookup: CDR1 KGHSH, CDR2 LQKENI. V gave up 3 bases and J gave up 7 bases; unmatched junction bases: 11. There are 16 residues in the CDR3. For this clone: Its antigen remains unidentified.

Study observations and caveats: Among the donors, most were white British and more were female, and clonal diversity was possibly underestimated. Two doses of AZD1222 preceded a rise in Spike-specific TCR breadth and depth.

The protocol was immunoSEQ multiplex PCR, while the TCRdb copy is restricted to in-frame clones and leaves out a portion. Of about 130,000 clones in the sample, roughly 90% were seen once. The TCR comes from an adult who received the AZD1222 COVID-19 vaccine. The chain couples TRBV18 to TRBJ2-1; 8 bases agree with TRBD2. Material: peripheral blood, obtained 28 days after the second AZD1222 dose. The CDR3, as DNA: TGTGCCAGCTCACCCTTCCAGAGCGGGAGTGGGAATGAGCAGTTCTTC. It codes for CASSPFQSGSGNEQFF.